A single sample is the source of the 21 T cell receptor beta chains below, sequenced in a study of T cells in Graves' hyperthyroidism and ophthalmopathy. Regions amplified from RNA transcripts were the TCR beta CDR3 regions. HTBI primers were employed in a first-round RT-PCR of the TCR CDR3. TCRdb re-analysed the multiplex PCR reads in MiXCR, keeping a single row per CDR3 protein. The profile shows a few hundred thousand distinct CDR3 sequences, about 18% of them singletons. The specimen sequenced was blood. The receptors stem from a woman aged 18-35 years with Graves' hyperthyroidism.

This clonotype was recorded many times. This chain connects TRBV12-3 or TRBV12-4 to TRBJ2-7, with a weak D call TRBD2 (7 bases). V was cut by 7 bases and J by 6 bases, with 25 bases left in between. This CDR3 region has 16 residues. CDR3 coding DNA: TGTGCCAGCAAATATGGGGGGGGCAGGGGCTCGGTCGAGCAGTACTTC. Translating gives CASKYGGGRGSVEQYF.

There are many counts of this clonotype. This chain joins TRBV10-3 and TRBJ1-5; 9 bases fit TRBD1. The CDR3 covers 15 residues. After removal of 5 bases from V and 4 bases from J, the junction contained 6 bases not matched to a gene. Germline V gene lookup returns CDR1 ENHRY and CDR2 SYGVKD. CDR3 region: CAISRTGVGNQPQHF. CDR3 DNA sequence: TGTGCCATCAGTAGGACAGGGGTAGGGAATCAGCCCCAGCATTTT.

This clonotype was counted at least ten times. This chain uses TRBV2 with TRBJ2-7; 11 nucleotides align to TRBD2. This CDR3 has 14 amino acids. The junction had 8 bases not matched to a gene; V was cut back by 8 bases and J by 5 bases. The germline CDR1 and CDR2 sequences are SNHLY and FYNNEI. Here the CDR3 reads CASRGASGGHEQYF. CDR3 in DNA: TGTGCCAGCCGGGGGGCTAGCGGGGGGCACGAGCAGTACTTC.

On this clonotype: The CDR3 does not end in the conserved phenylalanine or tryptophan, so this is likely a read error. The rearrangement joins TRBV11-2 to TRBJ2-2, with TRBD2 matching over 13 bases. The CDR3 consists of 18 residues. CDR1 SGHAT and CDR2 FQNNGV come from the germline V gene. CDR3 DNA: TGTTCCAGCAGCCCCGGGACTAGCGGGGCGTGGGGCACCGGGGAGCTGTTTGTT. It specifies CSSSPGTSGAWGTGELFV.

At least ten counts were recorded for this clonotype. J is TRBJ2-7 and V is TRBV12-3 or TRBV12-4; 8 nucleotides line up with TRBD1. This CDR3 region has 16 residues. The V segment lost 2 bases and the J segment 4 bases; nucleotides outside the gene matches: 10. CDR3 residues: CASSLTPGTGIYEQYF. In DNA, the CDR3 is TGTGCCAGCAGTTTAACCCCCGGGACAGGCATTTACGAGCAGTACTTC.

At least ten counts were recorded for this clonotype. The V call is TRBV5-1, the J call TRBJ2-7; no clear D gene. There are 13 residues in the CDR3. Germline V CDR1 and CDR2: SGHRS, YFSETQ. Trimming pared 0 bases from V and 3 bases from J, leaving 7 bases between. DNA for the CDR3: TGCGCCAGCAGCTTGGGGACCATCTACGAGCAGTACTTC. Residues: CASSLGTIYEQYF.

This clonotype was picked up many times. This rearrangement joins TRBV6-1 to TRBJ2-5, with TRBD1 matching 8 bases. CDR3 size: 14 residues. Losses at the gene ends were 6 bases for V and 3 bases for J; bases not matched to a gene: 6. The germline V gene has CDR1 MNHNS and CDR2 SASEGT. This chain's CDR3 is CASSRGTGEETQYF. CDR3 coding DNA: TGTGCCAGCAGCCGCGGGACAGGTGAAGAGACCCAGTACTTC.

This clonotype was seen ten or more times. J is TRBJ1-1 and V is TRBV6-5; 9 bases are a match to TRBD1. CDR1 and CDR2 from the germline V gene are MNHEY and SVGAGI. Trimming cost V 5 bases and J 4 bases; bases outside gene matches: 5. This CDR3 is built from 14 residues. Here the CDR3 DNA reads TGTGCCAGCAGTCGACGACAGGGGGGCACTGAAGCTTTCTTT. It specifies CASSRRQGGTEAFF.

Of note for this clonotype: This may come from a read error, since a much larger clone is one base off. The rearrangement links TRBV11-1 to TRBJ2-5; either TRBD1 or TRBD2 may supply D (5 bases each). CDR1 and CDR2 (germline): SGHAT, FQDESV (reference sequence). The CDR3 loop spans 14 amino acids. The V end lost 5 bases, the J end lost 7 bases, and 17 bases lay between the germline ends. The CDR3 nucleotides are TGTGCCAGCAGCAGGGGAGACTTTCTCGGGACCCAGTACTTC. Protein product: CASSRGDFLGTQYF.

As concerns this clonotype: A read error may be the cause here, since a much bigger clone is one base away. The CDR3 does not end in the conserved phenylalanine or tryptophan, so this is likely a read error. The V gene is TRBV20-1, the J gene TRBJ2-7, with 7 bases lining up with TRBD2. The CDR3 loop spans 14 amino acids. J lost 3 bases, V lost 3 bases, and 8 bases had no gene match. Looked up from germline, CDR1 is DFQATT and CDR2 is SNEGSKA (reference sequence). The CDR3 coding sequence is TGCAGTGCTAGGGGGGGGGAGTTCAACTACGAGCAGTACCTC. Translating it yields CSARGGEFNYEQYL.

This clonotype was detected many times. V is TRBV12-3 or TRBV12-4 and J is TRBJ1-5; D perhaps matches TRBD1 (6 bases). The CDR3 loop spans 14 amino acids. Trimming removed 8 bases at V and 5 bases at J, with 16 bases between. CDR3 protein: CASASVGGYQPQHF. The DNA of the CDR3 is TGTGCCAGCGCATCGGTGGGGGGCTATCAGCCCCAGCATTTT.

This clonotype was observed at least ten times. The DNA of the CDR3 is TGTGCCAGCATGGGACCGGCCCGAGGAGGCTACACCTTC. Translated, it gives CASMGPARGGYTF. J is TRBJ1-2 and V is TRBV6-2 or TRBV6-3, with D perhaps matching TRBD1 (5 bases). V was cut by 7 bases and J by 8 bases, with 17 bases left in between. Germline CDR1 MNHEY, CDR2 SVGEGT. CDR3 length: 13 amino acids.

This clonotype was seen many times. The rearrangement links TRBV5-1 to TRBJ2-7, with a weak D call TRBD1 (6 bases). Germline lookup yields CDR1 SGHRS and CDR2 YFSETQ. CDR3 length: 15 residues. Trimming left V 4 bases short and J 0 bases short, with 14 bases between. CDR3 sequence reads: CASSLDSTASYEQYF. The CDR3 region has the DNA TGCGCCAGCAGCCTGGACAGTACCGCCTCCTACGAGCAGTACTTC.

The CDR3 here is CASSLQVSSYEQYF. As DNA, the CDR3 is TGTGCCAGCAGTTTACAGGTTAGCTCCTACGAGCAGTACTTC. The chain is built from TRBV6-5 and TRBJ2-7, with D maybe TRBD1 (5 bases). This CDR3 is built from 14 residues. Germline V CDR1 and CDR2: MNHEY, SVGAGI. Trimming stripped 4 bases from V and 0 bases from J, with 10 bases between.

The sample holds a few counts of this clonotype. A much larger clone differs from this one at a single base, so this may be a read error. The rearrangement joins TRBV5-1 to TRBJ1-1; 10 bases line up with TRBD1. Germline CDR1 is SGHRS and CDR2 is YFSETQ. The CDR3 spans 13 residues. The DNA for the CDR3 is TGCGCCGGCAGCTGGGACAGGGGAACTGAAGCTTTCTTT. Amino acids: CAGSWDRGTEAFF.

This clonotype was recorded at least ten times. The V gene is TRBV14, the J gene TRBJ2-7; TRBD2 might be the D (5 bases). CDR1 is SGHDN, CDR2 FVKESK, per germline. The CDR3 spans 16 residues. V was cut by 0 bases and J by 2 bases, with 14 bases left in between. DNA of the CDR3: TGTGCCAGCAGCCAAGATGGCGGGCGGTTTCCCTACGAGCAGTACTTC. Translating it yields CASSQDGGRFPYEQYF.

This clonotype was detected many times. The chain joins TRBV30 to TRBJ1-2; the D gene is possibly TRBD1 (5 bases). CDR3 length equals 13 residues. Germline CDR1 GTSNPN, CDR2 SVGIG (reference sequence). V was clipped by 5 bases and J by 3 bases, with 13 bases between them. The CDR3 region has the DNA TGTGCCTGGGGCGGGGGGGTGGACTATGGCTACACCTTC. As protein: CAWGGGVDYGYTF.

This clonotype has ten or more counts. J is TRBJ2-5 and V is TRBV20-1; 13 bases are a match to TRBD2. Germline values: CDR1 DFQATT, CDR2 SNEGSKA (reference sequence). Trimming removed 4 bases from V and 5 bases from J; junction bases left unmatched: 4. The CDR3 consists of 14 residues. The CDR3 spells CSATGLAGLETQYF. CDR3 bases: TGCAGTGCTACGGGACTAGCGGGGTTGGAGACCCAGTACTTC.

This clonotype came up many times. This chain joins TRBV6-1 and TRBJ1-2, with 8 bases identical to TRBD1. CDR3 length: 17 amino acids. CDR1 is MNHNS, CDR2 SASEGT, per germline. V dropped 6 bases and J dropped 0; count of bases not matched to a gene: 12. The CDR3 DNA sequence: TGTGCCAGCAGGGAACCTCAGGGGGCTCAAGCTAACTATGGCTACACCTTC. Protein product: CASREPQGAQANYGYTF.

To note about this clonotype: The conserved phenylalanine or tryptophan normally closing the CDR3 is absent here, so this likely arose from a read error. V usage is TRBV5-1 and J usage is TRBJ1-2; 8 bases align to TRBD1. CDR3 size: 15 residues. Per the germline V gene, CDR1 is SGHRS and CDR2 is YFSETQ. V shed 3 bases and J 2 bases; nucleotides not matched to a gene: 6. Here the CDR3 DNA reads TGCGCCAGCAGCTGGGGACAGGACCTCAACTATGGCTACACCGAC. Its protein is CASSWGQDLNYGYTD.

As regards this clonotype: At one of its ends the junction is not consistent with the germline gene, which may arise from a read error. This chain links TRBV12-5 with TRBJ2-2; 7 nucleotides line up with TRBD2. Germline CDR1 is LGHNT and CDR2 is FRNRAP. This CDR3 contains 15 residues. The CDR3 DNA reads TGTGCTAGTGGTCCCGAAAGCGGGGCCACCGGGGAGCTGTGTTTT. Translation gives CASGPESGATGELCF.